This TCR beta chain was identified during a study of Graves' ophthalmopathy and Graves' hyperthyroidism. RNA transcripts yielded amplified TCR beta CDR3 regions. RT-PCR in the first round used HTBI primers; a second-round multiplex PCR followed. TCRdb fed the multiplex PCR reads into MiXCR, producing one record per CDR3 protein. This sample has around 670,000 distinct CDR3 sequences; around 40% occur once, and the top ten carry about 40%. On this clonotype itself: Its target is not known. Germline and junction disagree at one end, which may indicate a read error.

Ophthalmopathy donors' eye disease showed moderate-to-severe activity, CAS of at least 3, NOSPECS of at least 4 and duration under 3 months. Diagnostic conclusions were grounded in clinical symptoms, serum thyroxine, TRAb, thyroid ultrasound and orbital computed tomography. General study results and limits: Cross-validated, the 13-signature model showed 87.88%/81.08% sensitivity/specificity, and 80%/75% in the test set. Most thyroid clonotypes expanded beyond 0.001 frequency were also found in blood.

This CDR3 region has 13 residues. The V gene's germline CDR1 is MGHDK and CDR2 SYGVNS. Source material: peripheral blood. The chain joins TRBV25-1 to TRBJ1-4, with TRBD1 as a possible D gene (5 bases). This clonotype was sampled from an adult man with Graves' ophthalmopathy. CDR3 loop: CASKLAGNERLFF. CDR3 DNA: TGTGCCAGCAAGTTGGCAGGGAATGAAAGACTGTTTTTT.